This TCR beta chain was captured in a study of T cells in Graves' hyperthyroidism and ophthalmopathy. This clonotype turned up a few times. The TCR beta CDR3 regions underwent amplification using RNA transcripts as the source. A first-round RT-PCR of the TCR CDR3 used the HTBI primer set. MiXCR was run by TCRdb on the multiplex PCR reads, yielding one entry per CDR3 protein. Of 540,000 or so distinct CDR3 sequences listed, approximately 15% are singletons. The germline gives CDR1 MNHEY, CDR2 SVGAGI. Trimming stripped 0 bases from V and 0 bases from J, with 5 bases between. CDR3 length: 14 residues. The sequenced sample consisted of blood. The V and J genes are TRBV6-5 and TRBJ1-2; D remains unclear. The TCR sequence derives from a woman aged 25 to 39 with Graves' hyperthyroidism. CDR3 nucleotide sequence: TGTGCCAGCAGTTACTCGGCCTCTAACTATGGCTACACCTTC. This sequence encodes CASSYSASNYGYTF.